This T cell receptor (beta chain) was retrieved from a study of control samples from healthy donors and cancer patients. The CDR3 covers 14 residues. Losses at the gene ends were 5 bases for V and 5 bases for J; bases not matched to a gene: 5. The germline CDR1 and CDR2 sequences are MDHEN and SYDVKM. The data were produced by immunoSEQ multiplex PCR, yet TCRdb's version contains in-frame clones alone and is incomplete. The sample records about 130,000 clones, roughly 94% being singletons. V usage is TRBV28 and J usage is TRBJ2-4, with 8 bases that match TRBD1. This sequence originates from a man aged 55 to 70 with colorectal cancer. The sequencing input was PBMCs. The CDR3 reads CASSRADRENIQYF. CDR3 sequence (DNA): TGTGCCAGCAGTAGAGCGGACAGGGAAAACATTCAGTACTTC.